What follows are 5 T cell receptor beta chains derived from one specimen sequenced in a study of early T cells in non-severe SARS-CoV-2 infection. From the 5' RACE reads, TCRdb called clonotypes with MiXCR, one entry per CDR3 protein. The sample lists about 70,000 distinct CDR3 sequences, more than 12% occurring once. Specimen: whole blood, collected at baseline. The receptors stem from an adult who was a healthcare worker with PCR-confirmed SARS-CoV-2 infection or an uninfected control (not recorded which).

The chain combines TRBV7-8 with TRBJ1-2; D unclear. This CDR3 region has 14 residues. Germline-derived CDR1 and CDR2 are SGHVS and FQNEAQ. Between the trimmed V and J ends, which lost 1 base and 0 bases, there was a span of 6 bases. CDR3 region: CASSLGMANYGYTF. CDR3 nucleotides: TGTGCCAGCAGCTTAGGAATGGCTAACTATGGCTACACCTTC.

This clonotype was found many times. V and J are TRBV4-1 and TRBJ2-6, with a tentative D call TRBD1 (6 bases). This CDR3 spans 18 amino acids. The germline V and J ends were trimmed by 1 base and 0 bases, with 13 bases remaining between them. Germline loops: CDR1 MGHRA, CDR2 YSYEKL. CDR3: CASSQGDRFSSGANVLTF. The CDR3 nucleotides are TGCGCCAGCAGCCAAGGCGACAGGTTTTCCTCTGGGGCCAACGTCCTGACTTTC.

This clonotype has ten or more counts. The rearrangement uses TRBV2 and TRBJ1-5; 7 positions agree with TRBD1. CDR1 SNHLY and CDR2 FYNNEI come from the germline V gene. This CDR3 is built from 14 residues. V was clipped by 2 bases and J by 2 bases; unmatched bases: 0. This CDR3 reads CASSETGGNQPQHF. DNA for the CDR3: TGTGCCAGCAGTGAAACAGGGGGCAATCAGCCCCAGCATTTT.

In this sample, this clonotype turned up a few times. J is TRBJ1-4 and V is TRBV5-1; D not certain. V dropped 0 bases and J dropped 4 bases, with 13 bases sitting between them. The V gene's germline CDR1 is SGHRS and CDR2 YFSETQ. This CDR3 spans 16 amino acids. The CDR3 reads CASSLDGGPFNEKLFF. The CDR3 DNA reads TGCGCCAGCAGCTTGGATGGCGGACCATTTAATGAAAAACTGTTTTTT.

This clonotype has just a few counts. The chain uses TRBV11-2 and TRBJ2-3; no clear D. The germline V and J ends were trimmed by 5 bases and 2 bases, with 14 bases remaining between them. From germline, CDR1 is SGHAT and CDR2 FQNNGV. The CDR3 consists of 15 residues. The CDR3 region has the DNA TGTGCCAGCAGCCGGCAGGCGCTAAACACAGATACGCAGTATTTT. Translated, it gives CASSRQALNTDTQYF.